This TCR beta chain emerged from a study of radiotherapy plus CTLA-4 blockade in lung cancer. Study-wide results and limits: Peripheral blood showed expansion of tumor-derived TCR clones after radiotherapy and ipilimumab.

The CDR3 consists of 15 residues. The V and J ends lost 4 bases and 0 bases respectively, with 10 bases between them. Germline V CDR1 and CDR2: SGHRS, YFSETQ. This clone was detected only once. What it binds is unknown. Ipilimumab-mediated CTLA-4 blockade plus focal radiation was given to patients having chemo-refractory metastatic non-small-cell lung cancer. The data were produced by immunoSEQ multiplex PCR, yet TCRdb's version contains in-frame clones alone and is incomplete. The sample holds 75,000 to 100,000 clones, 82% seen once. This specimen consisted of peripheral blood, obtained from a patient treated with radiotherapy plus ipilimumab. The chain uses TRBV5-1 and TRBJ2-2; D gene ambiguous. The receptor was isolated from a human donor with non-small cell lung cancer who had a partial response to radiotherapy plus ipilimumab. Here the CDR3 DNA reads TGCGCCAGCAGCGAGTCGACATCGAACACCGGGGAGCTGTTTTTT. It encodes CASSESTSNTGELFF.